The 17 T cell receptor beta chains presented below share a single source sample, sequenced in a study of shared clonotypes between healthy human individuals. Produced via immunoSEQ multiplex PCR; TCRdb's table is partial and in-frame only. The sample has just under 350,000 clones, more than 60% seen once. Input material: memory CD4+ T cells sorted from blood. Subset reported: CD45RA-negative fraction. All receptors come from a young man in good health.

The chain uses TRBV2 and TRBJ2-3; D not resolved. This CDR3 is built from 16 residues. In germline, CDR1 is SNHLY, CDR2 FYNNEI. The germline V and J ends were trimmed by 2 bases and 1 base, with 13 bases remaining between them. The CDR3 here is CASSEPRDGGTDTQYF. In DNA form, the CDR3 reads TGTGCCAGCAGTGAACCCCGCGATGGGGGCACAGATACGCAGTATTTT.

Only one count was recorded for this clone. This CDR3 reads CASSNGGRAMVGQETQYF. DNA of the CDR3: TGTGCCAGTAGTAATGGCGGGAGGGCCATGGTTGGGCAAGAGACCCAGTACTTC. The V and J genes are TRBV19 and TRBJ2-5, with 9 bases fitting TRBD2. In germline, CDR1 is LNHDA, CDR2 SQIVND (reference sequence). The V gene end was trimmed by 4 bases and the J gene end by 2 bases; junction bases not matched to a gene: 14. The CDR3 loop spans 18 amino acids.

The rearrangement uses TRBV11-2 and TRBJ2-2; the match to TRBD2 covers 7 bases. Losses at the gene ends were 3 bases for V and 0 bases for J; bases not matched to a gene: 1. Germline loops: CDR1 SGHAT, CDR2 FQNNGV. There are 15 residues in the CDR3. CDR3 nucleotides: TGTGCCAGCAGCTTCGCGGGAGCGAACACCGGGGAGCTGTTTTTT. This encodes CASSFAGANTGELFF.

The V and J genes are TRBV4-1 and TRBJ1-1; no definite D call. Trimming took 1 base from V and 5 from J, leaving 14 bases between them. Germline CDR1 and CDR2: MGHRA and YSYEKL. This CDR3 comprises 15 residues. CDR3 nucleotides: TGCGCCAGCAGCCAAGCGGACCACAAACTTACTGAAGCTTTCTTT. It encodes CASSQADHKLTEAFF.

This clone was counted a single time. This chain uses TRBV29-1 with TRBJ1-4; D is ambiguous. This CDR3 is 15 amino acids long. The V gene lost 4 bases and the J gene lost 10 bases, with 22 bases spanning the gap. The V gene's germline CDR1 is SQVTM and CDR2 ANQGSEA. The CDR3 protein is CSVVGLKDDMGKLFF. CDR3 DNA: TGCAGCGTTGTAGGGCTAAAGGACGATATGGGAAAACTGTTTTTT.

The chain joins TRBV7-2 to TRBJ1-5; 8 positions match TRBD1. This CDR3 has 14 amino acids. Trimming at V came to 5 bases and at J to 7 bases, leaving 7 bases not matched to a gene. Per the germline V gene, CDR1 is SGHTA and CDR2 is FQGNSA. CDR3: CASSTGGSGQPQHF. Written as DNA, the CDR3 is TGTGCCAGCAGCACAGGGGGGTCTGGCCAGCCCCAGCATTTT.

Worth noting for this clone: Other DNA sequences of this sample code for an identical CDR3. The chain has TRBV28 and TRBJ2-7; maybe TRBD2 (6 bases). The CDR3 has 12 residues. Trimming removed 3 bases at V and 5 bases at J, with 8 bases between. The V gene's germline CDR1 is MDHEN and CDR2 SYDVKM. The CDR3 sequence is CASSLSGDEQYF. The CDR3 nucleotides read TGTGCCAGCAGTTTGTCGGGAGACGAGCAGTACTTC.

The sample holds one count of this clone. The chain joins TRBV6-5 to TRBJ2-7; D may be TRBD2 (6 bases). The CDR3 consists of 15 residues. Germline values: CDR1 MNHEY, CDR2 SVGAGI. Between the trimmed V and J ends, which lost 4 bases and 2 bases, there was a span of 15 bases. In nucleotides, the CDR3 is TGTGCCAGCAGTTTGGTGGGAGGACTCCCCTACGAGCAGTACTTC. It is translated as CASSLVGGLPYEQYF.

This rearrangement joins TRBV7-2 to TRBJ2-7; 8 bases are a match to TRBD1. The junction had 11 bases not matched to a gene; V was cut back by 2 bases and J by 2 bases. Germline loops: CDR1 SGHTA, CDR2 FQGNSA. CDR3 length: 17 residues. The chain's CDR3 is CASSLKRWGQEAYEQYF. Written as DNA, the CDR3 is TGTGCCAGCAGCTTAAAGCGCTGGGGACAGGAGGCCTACGAGCAGTACTTC. Variable domain in full (rest from reference TRBV7-2 and TRBJ2-7): GAGVSQSPSNKVTEKGKDVELRCDPISGHTALYWYRQSLGQGLEFLIYFQGNSAPDKSGLPSDRFSAERTGGSVSTLTIQRTQQEDSAVYLCASSLKRWGQEAYEQYFGPGTRLTVT.

This clone was detected once. The chain employs TRBV6-6 and TRBJ2-1, with 12 bases that match TRBD2. The CDR3 is 13 amino acids. The germline V gene has CDR1 MNHNY and CDR2 SVGAGI (reference sequence). The J segment lost 7 bases and the V segment lost 8 bases, leaving 3 bases of the junction unmatched. Here the CDR3 reads CASLAGGGNEQFF. The CDR3 region has the DNA TGTGCCAGCCTAGCGGGAGGGGGAAATGAGCAGTTCTTC.

The chain recombines TRBV7-2 with TRBJ2-1; unclear D gene. V was pared by 2 bases and J by 4 bases, with 12 bases between. The germline V gene encodes CDR1 SGHTA and CDR2 FQGNSA. The CDR3 extends over 15 amino acids. This chain's CDR3 is CASSLSHPTYNEQFF. The CDR3 DNA reads TGTGCCAGCAGCTTAAGCCACCCTACTTACAATGAGCAGTTCTTC.

The rearrangement uses TRBV7-2 and TRBJ2-7, with 7 bases matching TRBD1. The germline gives CDR1 SGHTA, CDR2 FQGNSA. J lost 2 bases, V lost 0 bases, and 7 bases had no gene match. The CDR3 covers 16 residues. The CDR3 sequence: CASSLARDRVTYEQYF. In DNA form, the CDR3 reads TGTGCCAGCAGCTTAGCTCGCGACAGGGTAACCTACGAGCAGTACTTC.

The chain carries TRBV18 and TRBJ2-3; D possibly matches TRBD1 or TRBD2 (5 bases each). The CDR3 spans 15 residues. Germline V gene data show CDR1 as KGHSH and CDR2 as LQKENI. Trimming stripped 6 bases from V and 6 bases from J, with 19 bases between. In nucleotides, the CDR3 is TGTGCCAGCTCCCCCGGGACCCCAGACCGGGATACGCAGTATTTT. It is translated as CASSPGTPDRDTQYF.

This clone appeared once. The chain recombines TRBV18 with TRBJ1-4; 8 nucleotides agree with TRBD1. Germline V gene sequence: CDR1 KGHSH, CDR2 LQKENI. The length of the CDR3 is 14 residues. Unmatched junction bases numbered 8, after V lost 6 bases and J lost 8 bases. CDR3 in DNA: TGTGCCAGCTCTCCCGGACAGGGTGACGAAAAACTGTTTTTT. Translated: CASSPGQGDEKLFF.

A note on this clone: Since a much larger clone is just one base distant, this may be a read error. The chain couples TRBV5-6 to TRBJ2-5; D not resolved. CDR1 SGHDT and CDR2 YYEEEE come from the germline V gene. CDR3 length equals 14 residues. Trimming pared 1 base from V and 5 bases from J, leaving 12 bases between. The CDR3 is CASSLYGQSETQYF. In nucleotides, the CDR3 is TGTGCCAGCAGCTTGTATGGTCAGAGTGAGACCCAGTACTTC.

This clone was counted a single time. The chain has TRBV27 and TRBJ1-5; D is perhaps TRBD1 (5 bases). Trimming pared 3 bases from V and 5 bases from J, leaving 11 bases between. In germline, CDR1 is MNHEY, CDR2 SMNVEV (reference sequence). The CDR3 loop spans 14 amino acids. The chain's CDR3 is CASSFYGGDQPQHF. DNA of the CDR3: TGTGCCAGCAGTTTTTATGGGGGGGATCAGCCCCAGCATTTT.

The rearrangement links TRBV11-1 to TRBJ2-1; D ambiguous. V lost 1 base, J lost 9 bases, and 10 bases lay in between. The CDR3 extends over 13 amino acids. Per the germline V gene, CDR1 is SGHAT and CDR2 is FQDESV (reference sequence). In DNA, the CDR3 is TGTGCCAGCAGCTTAGAGAAACTTAGTGAGCAGTTCTTC. It encodes CASSLEKLSEQFF.